This T cell receptor beta chain was observed in a study of post-analysis software for immune sequencing data. Study results and caveats: Significantly lower normalized Chao1 diversity was found in patients with multiple sclerosis relative to controls. Roughly five TRBV segments appeared more often in patients than in controls, and TRBV5-6, TRBV5-1 and TRBV20-1 were among these.

A word on this clonotype: Antigen: not known.

The length of the CDR3 is 16 residues. Germline CDR1 reads SEHNR; CDR2 reads FQNEAQ (reference sequence). The J segment lost 2 bases and the V segment lost 5 bases, leaving 6 bases of the junction unmatched. Included in the TCR beta cDNA libraries were unique molecular identifiers. TCRdb independently ran MiXCR on the PCR reads; one entry per CDR3 protein. The data contain hundreds of thousands of distinct CDR3 sequences, about 53% of them singletons. The source material was blood. The receptor comes from a girl aged 10-17 years with multiple sclerosis. This chain links TRBV7-9 with TRBJ1-6, with 7 bases aligning to TRBD1. The CDR3 DNA is TGTGCCAGCAGCGGAAAACAGGGGACCTATAATTCACCCCTCCACTTT. Translated, it gives CASSGKQGTYNSPLHF. The whole variable domain, filled in from reference TRBV7-9 and TRBJ1-6, reads DTGVSQNPRHKITKRGQNVTFRCDPISEHNRLYWYRQTLGQGPEFLTYFQNEAQLEKSRLLSDRFSAERPKGSFSTLEIQRTEQGDSAMYLCASSGKQGTYNSPLHFGNGTRLTVT.